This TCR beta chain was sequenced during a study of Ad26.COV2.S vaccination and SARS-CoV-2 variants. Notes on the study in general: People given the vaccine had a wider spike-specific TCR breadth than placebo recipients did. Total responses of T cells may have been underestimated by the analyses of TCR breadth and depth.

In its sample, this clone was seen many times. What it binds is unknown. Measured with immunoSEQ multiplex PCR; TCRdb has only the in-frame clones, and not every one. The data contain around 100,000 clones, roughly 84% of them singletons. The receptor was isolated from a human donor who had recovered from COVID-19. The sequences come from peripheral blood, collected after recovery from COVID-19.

The CDR3 region is CASSTGQRVREVYGYTF. The CDR3 region has the DNA TGTGCCAGCAGTACAGGACAGAGGGTGCGTGAGGTCTATGGCTACACCTTC. The chain links TRBV28 to TRBJ1-2; perhaps TRBD1 as D (6 bases). The CDR3 length is 17 residues. Trimming removed 5 bases from V and 4 bases from J, with 23 bases in between. The V gene's germline CDR1 is MDHEN and CDR2 SYDVKM.